This T cell receptor (beta chain) emerged from a study of blood T cell repertoires in COVID-19. The table lists this clone with a count of one. Germline CDR1 is SEHNR and CDR2 is FQNEAQ (reference sequence). Trimming took 3 bases from V and 3 from J; bases not matched to a gene: 8. The length of the CDR3 is 17 residues. In the source study's methods: Scientists estimated how many nucleated cells there were by amplifying reference gene primers. The method was immunoSEQ multiplex PCR; TCRdb's version includes in-frame clones alone and lacks a portion of them. That table furnishes V, J and clone size, whereas the DNA furnished D and trimming. This table has about 300,000 clones, roughly nine tenths appearing once.

This sequence joins TRBV7-9 and TRBJ2-2; 9 bases map to TRBD1. The sample comprised peripheral blood. This TCR derives from a man between 18 and 29 years old who had recovered from COVID-19. CDR3 sequence (DNA): TGTGCCAGCAGCTTCCCGGGACAGGGTGTAGACACCGGGGAGCTGTTTTTT. Its translation: CASSFPGQGVDTGELFF.